This T cell receptor beta chain was sequenced during a study of T cell responses to AZD1222 COVID-19 vaccine. Findings and limits, study-wide: With two AZD1222 doses given, Spike-specific TCR breadth and depth both rose. All repertoire sampling was performed exclusively after the peak T cell response. Per reports, nearly half of all spike-specific TCRs target regions that are unmutated in variants.

Data came from immunoSEQ multiplex PCR; TCRdb stores just in-frame clones and leaves some out. The data hold 90,000 to 150,000 clones, with 85% to 90% observed a single time. From germline, CDR1 is SGHKS and CDR2 YYEKEE (reference sequence). With 3 bases removed from V and 0 bases from J, the gap between germline ends came to 6 bases. The CDR3 is 13 amino acids. A note on this clone: Its antigen is undetermined.

This TCR derives from an adult who received the AZD1222 COVID-19 vaccine. The chain uses TRBV5-5 and TRBJ2-5; unclear D gene. The source was peripheral blood, collected 28 days after the second AZD1222 dose. This chain's CDR3 is CASSSHNQETQYF. The CDR3 coding sequence is TGTGCCAGCAGCTCGCACAACCAAGAGACCCAGTACTTC.